These 28 T cell receptor beta chains share one sample of origin, sequenced in a study of blood T cell repertoires in COVID-19. Measured with immunoSEQ multiplex PCR; TCRdb has only the in-frame clones, and not every one. The sample consists of 250,000 to 350,000 clones, about 80% of them appearing once. The sample consisted of peripheral blood. The receptors come from a person aged 70 to 80 with COVID-19, enrolled during active disease.

The V call is TRBV7-2, the J call TRBJ2-5; D is possibly TRBD2 (6 bases). The V end lost 2 bases, the J end lost 0 bases, and 13 bases lay between the germline ends. The CDR3 has 16 amino acids. Per the germline V gene, CDR1 is SGHTA and CDR2 is FQGNSA. The CDR3: CASSLKGLGDQETQYF. The CDR3, as DNA: TGTGCCAGCAGCTTAAAGGGACTTGGGGACCAAGAGACCCAGTACTTC.

This clone was picked up one time. V gene TRBV19 combines with J gene TRBJ2-1; TRBD1 is a possible D gene (5 bases). CDR3 length equals 14 residues. Trimming cost V 1 base and J 8 bases, with 12 bases left between them. Germline-derived CDR1 and CDR2 are LNHDA and SQIVND (reference sequence). The CDR3 DNA follows: TGTGCCAGTAGTATAGGGCAAGGGGTCCATGAGCAGTTCTTC. This codes for CASSIGQGVHEQFF. Variable domain in full (rest from reference TRBV19 and TRBJ2-1): DGGITQSPKYLFRKEGQNVTLSCEQNLNHDAMYWYRQDPGQGLRLIYYSQIVNDFQKGDIAEGYSVSREKKESFPLTVTSAQKNPTAFYLCASSIGQGVHEQFFGPGTRLTVL.

The chain couples TRBV7-8 to TRBJ2-7; 8 bases agree with TRBD1. The CDR3 spans 21 residues. V trimming: 5 bases; J trimming: 7 bases; junction bases outside the gene matches: 31. Germline assignment: CDR1 SGHVS and CDR2 FQNEAQ. The CDR3 DNA reads as TGTGCCAGCAGCCTCAGGCTCCCCGGGACAGGCCTCTCGAGGGGTAGGGGGGAGCAGTACTTC. Protein sequence: CASSLRLPGTGLSRGRGEQYF.

The V call is TRBV29-1, the J call TRBJ1-4; 11 bases fit TRBD1. Germline V gene lookup returns CDR1 SQVTM and CDR2 ANQGSEA. Unmatched junction bases numbered 8, after V lost 7 bases and J lost 7 bases. The CDR3 is 14 residues long. CDR3 in DNA: TGCAGCGGAGCGGTCGGGACAGGGGGTGAAAAACTGTTTTTT. This codes for CSGAVGTGGEKLFF.

This rearrangement joins TRBV7-2 to TRBJ1-3; 9 nucleotides agree with TRBD1. Germline V gene data show CDR1 as SGHTA and CDR2 as FQGNSA. J lost 7 bases, V lost 2 bases, and 3 bases had no gene match. The CDR3 is 14 amino acids. DNA for the CDR3: TGTGCCAGCAGCTTACGGGACAGGGCCAACACCATATATTTT. It encodes CASSLRDRANTIYF.

This chain connects TRBV5-1 to TRBJ2-5; tentatively, D is TRBD2 (5 bases). The germline CDR1 and CDR2 sequences are SGHRS and YFSETQ. Trimming removed 0 bases at V and 5 bases at J, with 14 bases between. The CDR3 is 15 amino acids. CDR3 DNA: TGCGCCAGCAGCTTGGGAGGGCCTCCGGAGGAGACCCAGTACTTC. It translates to CASSLGGPPEETQYF. Based on the CDR3 plus reference TRBV5-1 and TRBJ2-5, the full variable domain is KAGVTQTPRYLIKTRGQQVTLSCSPISGHRSVSWYQQTPGQGLQFLFEYFSETQRNKGNFPGRFSGRQFSNSRSEMNVSTLELGDSALYLCASSLGGPPEETQYFGPGTRLLVL.

The J gene is TRBJ1-1, the V gene TRBV30; the D gene is possibly TRBD1 (5 bases). The germline V and J ends were trimmed by 4 bases and 6 bases, with 18 bases remaining between them. This CDR3 has 14 residues. Germline V gene sequence: CDR1 GTSNPN, CDR2 SVGIG (reference sequence). The CDR3 sequence is CAWIYGGVRAEAFF. The CDR3 coding sequence is TGTGCCTGGATATATGGGGGGGTCAGGGCTGAAGCTTTCTTT.

The rearrangement uses TRBV23-1 and TRBJ2-5; D remains unclear. TRBV23-1 is given ORF status, its function remaining uncertain. V lost 8 bases to trimming and J lost 5 bases, with 9 bases between them. The CDR3 has 11 residues. The chain's CDR3 is CASRAWETQYF. In nucleotides, the CDR3 is TGCGCCAGCCGCGCTTGGGAGACCCAGTACTTC.

This chain connects TRBV5-1 to TRBJ1-2, with 7 bases aligning to TRBD1. V dropped 7 bases and J dropped 4; count of bases not matched to a gene: 7. This CDR3 spans 13 amino acids. The germline gives CDR1 SGHRS, CDR2 YFSETQ. CDR3 sequence reads: CASGGQPGYGYTF. CDR3 nucleotide sequence: TGCGCCAGCGGGGGACAGCCAGGCTATGGCTACACCTTC.

This clone was seen just once. V and J are TRBV7-8 and TRBJ2-1; D is uncertain. Germline V gives CDR1 SGHVS, CDR2 FQNEAQ. Trimming stripped 5 bases from V and 8 bases from J, with 16 bases between. The CDR3 has 14 amino acids. CDR3 loop: CASSNSRWSHEQFF. The DNA of the CDR3 is TGTGCCAGCAGCAATAGCCGCTGGAGTCATGAGCAGTTCTTC.

The chain links TRBV9 to TRBJ2-2; D perhaps matches TRBD1 (5 bases). The V gene lost 2 bases and the J gene lost 2 bases, with 10 bases spanning the gap. The germline CDR1 and CDR2 sequences are SGDLS and YYNGEE. The CDR3 contains 15 residues. The CDR3 coding sequence is TGTGCCAGCAGCGTGGTAGACAGTAACACCGGGGAGCTGTTTTTT. Amino acids: CASSVVDSNTGELFF.

The rearrangement uses TRBV18 and TRBJ1-6, with 8 nucleotides matching TRBD1. V shed 6 bases and J 9 bases; nucleotides not matched to a gene: 10. CDR1 is KGHSH and CDR2 is LQKENI in the germline V gene. The CDR3 runs to 15 residues. CDR3 loop: CASSPGAGGRSPLHF. CDR3 DNA sequence: TGTGCCAGCTCTCCCGGGGCAGGGGGCCGTTCACCCCTCCACTTT.

The chain recombines TRBV6-6 with TRBJ1-2, with a tentative D call TRBD1 (5 bases). Trimming took off 4 bases at V and 8 bases at J, with 14 bases between the two ends. The CDR3 is 13 amino acids. Germline V CDR1 and CDR2: MNHNY, SVGAGI (reference sequence). CDR3 sequence reads: CASSSRDRLGYTF. The CDR3 DNA is TGTGCCAGCAGTTCGCGGGACCGGCTGGGCTACACCTTC.

This chain's CDR3 is CASSQAGGIEKLFF. In DNA, the CDR3 is TGTGCCAGCAGCCAAGCGGGGGGCATTGAAAAACTGTTTTTT. This chain links TRBV4-2 with TRBJ1-4, with D maybe TRBD1 (6 bases). V was pared by 1 base and J by 7 bases, with 10 bases between. Germline values: CDR1 LGHNA, CDR2 YNFKEQ. This CDR3 comprises 14 residues.

V is TRBV3-1 (or the pseudogene TRBV3-2) and J is TRBJ1-6; D unresolved. Germline V gene lookup returns CDR1 LGHDT and CDR2 YNNKEL (reference sequence). This CDR3 has 15 amino acids. Between the trimmed V and J ends, which lost 4 bases and 5 bases, there was a span of 12 bases. The CDR3 DNA follows: TGTGCCAGCAGCCCCGCGGCCAAAAATAATTCACCCCTCCACTTT. Its translation is CASSPAAKNNSPLHF.

This chain links TRBV6-2 or TRBV6-3 with TRBJ1-1; 8 nucleotides align to TRBD1. This CDR3 has 17 residues. With V trimmed by 4 bases and J by 2 bases, 12 bases remained unmatched. Germline CDR1 reads MNHEY; CDR2 reads SVGEGT. CDR3 region: CASSWVPGQVLNTEAFF. Here the CDR3 DNA reads TGTGCCAGCAGTTGGGTTCCGGGACAGGTTCTTAACACTGAAGCTTTCTTT.

The chain has TRBV29-1 and TRBJ1-1; possible D gene TRBD1, 6 bases. The CDR3 loop spans 12 amino acids. V was shortened by 1 base and J by 11 bases, with 14 bases between the two germline ends. Germline V gives CDR1 SQVTM, CDR2 ANQGSEA. The chain's CDR3 is CSVEVKGDGAFF. Written as DNA, the CDR3 is TGCAGCGTTGAAGTAAAGGGGGACGGCGCTTTCTTT.

The chain combines TRBV6-2 or TRBV6-3 with TRBJ1-2, with D tentatively TRBD1 (6 bases). The CDR3 spans 16 residues. The V and J ends lost 0 bases and 4 bases respectively, with 15 bases between them. Germline V lookup: CDR1 MNHEY, CDR2 SVGEGT. Here the CDR3 DNA reads TGTGCCAGCAGTTACTCAGGGACACGGGCTCCCTATGGCTACACCTTC. This translates into CASSYSGTRAPYGYTF.

This sequence joins TRBV5-1 and TRBJ2-7, with TRBD2 identical over 11 bases. The CDR3 contains 15 residues. CDR1 and CDR2 (germline): SGHRS, YFSETQ. Germline trimming cut 4 bases from V and 3 bases from J; bases unmatched to any gene: 6. The CDR3 is CASSALAGGSYEQYF. As DNA, the CDR3 is TGCGCCAGCAGCGCCCTAGCGGGGGGTAGCTACGAGCAGTACTTC.

The sample holds a few counts of this clone. This chain links TRBV5-6 with TRBJ1-2, with 10 bases identical to TRBD1. Germline CDR1 reads SGHDT; CDR2 reads YYEEEE. V lost 0 bases, J lost 4 bases, and 9 bases stayed unmatched. This CDR3 has 17 amino acids. The CDR3 region has the DNA TGTGCCAGCAGCTTGGGAGGACAGGGGGTTCGGGGCTATGGCTACACCTTC. It specifies CASSLGGQGVRGYGYTF.

The rearrangement links TRBV28 to TRBJ1-4, with 7 bases that match TRBD1. This CDR3 is built from 15 residues. Germline trimming cut 5 bases from V and 5 bases from J; bases unmatched to any gene: 8. Germline-derived CDR1 and CDR2 are MDHEN and SYDVKM. The CDR3 is CASSTRQGINEKLFF. The CDR3 nucleotides read TGTGCCAGCAGTACGCGACAGGGTATAAATGAAAAACTGTTTTTT.

V is TRBV7-9 and J is TRBJ1-2; possibly TRBD1 for D (5 bases). V was clipped by 7 bases and J by 2 bases, with 14 bases between them. The germline V gene has CDR1 SEHNR and CDR2 FQNEAQ (reference sequence). This CDR3 is 14 amino acids long. This CDR3 is CASILGPGNYGYTF. The CDR3 DNA reads as TGTGCCAGCATCCTTGGCCCAGGGAACTATGGCTACACCTTC.

The chain employs TRBV19 and TRBJ2-5; TRBD1 might be the D (5 bases). V lost 5 bases, J lost 4 bases, and 23 bases lay in between. The CDR3 spans 17 residues. Germline CDR1 and CDR2: LNHDA and SQIVND (reference sequence). The CDR3 DNA follows: TGTGCCAGTAGTCCCCAAGGTGGGCAGGGCCCGGGAGAGACCCAGTACTTC. Translating gives CASSPQGGQGPGETQYF.

The chain joins TRBV11-2 to TRBJ2-3; D may be TRBD2 (6 bases). Germline CDR1 and CDR2: SGHAT and FQNNGV. V dropped 2 bases and J dropped 7 bases, with 16 bases sitting between them. CDR3 length equals 15 residues. The CDR3 region is CASSLRTVAANTQYF. CDR3 bases: TGTGCCAGCAGCTTAAGAACCGTAGCGGCGAATACGCAGTATTTT.

The J gene is TRBJ1-1, the V gene TRBV5-4; the D is unclear. Deletions cut 4 bases from V and 1 base from J, with 14 bases between. Germline V gene data show CDR1 as SGHNT and CDR2 as YYREEE (reference sequence). There are 15 residues in the CDR3. This CDR3 is CASSPPYRQNTEAFF. CDR3 DNA: TGTGCCAGCAGCCCCCCTTACCGACAGAACACTGAAGCTTTCTTT.

V gene TRBV11-2 combines with J gene TRBJ1-3; TRBD1 is a possible D gene (6 bases). CDR3 length: 15 amino acids. The V end lost 3 bases, the J end lost 2 bases, and 11 bases lay between the germline ends. CDR1 is SGHAT and CDR2 is FQNNGV in the germline V gene. The CDR3 loop reads CASSLGAIPGNTIYF. In nucleotides, the CDR3 is TGTGCCAGCAGCTTGGGGGCCATACCTGGAAACACCATATATTTT.

The chain has TRBV29-1 and TRBJ2-3; D not resolved. The CDR3 loop spans 12 amino acids. Germline values: CDR1 SQVTM, CDR2 ANQGSEA. The ends were cut back, 6 bases at V and 0 bases at J, with 7 bases in the middle. CDR3 in amino acids: CSVLTSTDTQYF. DNA of the CDR3: TGCAGCGTCCTTACTAGCACAGATACGCAGTATTTT.

CDR3: CASSLAIHF. The CDR3 coding sequence is TGTGCCAGCAGTCTGGCCATCCACTTT. The gene calls are TRBV13 and TRBJ1-6; D remains ambiguous. Germline CDR1 PRHDT, CDR2 FYEKMQ (reference sequence). The germline V and J ends were trimmed by 6 bases and 17 bases, with 8 bases remaining between them. The CDR3 sequence is 9 residues long.